The clone carrying this T cell receptor (beta chain) was counted ten times or more. What it binds is unknown. The sample originates from a study of T cells after yellow fever vaccination. TCRdb re-analysed the 5' RACE reads in MiXCR, keeping a single row per CDR3 protein. The repertoire holds 68,000 or so distinct CDR3 sequences, with around 7.4% as singletons. Study-wide points: Contaminating bulk clonotypes could be abundant in FACS-sorted repertoires.

This TCR was recovered from a man aged 25-45 years who received the YFV17D yellow fever vaccine. The source was CD8+ T cells sorted from PBMCs, collected 15 days after the yellow fever booster vaccination.

CDR3 residues: CASSEPTEGDTQYF. The CDR3 nucleotides are TGTGCCAGCAGTGAGCCCACAGAGGGAGATACGCAGTATTTT. J is TRBJ2-3 and V is TRBV25-1; possibly TRBD2 for D (5 bases). CDR1 and CDR2 from the germline V gene are MGHDK and SYGVNS. The CDR3 has 14 amino acids. V lost 3 bases to trimming and J lost 5 bases, with 12 bases between them.